This passage covers 30 T cell receptor beta chains from one sample sequenced in a study of blood T cell repertoires in COVID-19. TCRdb's table, derived via immunoSEQ multiplex PCR, lists solely in-frame clones and lacks some. The repertoire includes more than 110,000 clones, around 83% of them detected once, and about 4% sits in the top ten. Sequencing was done on a sample of peripheral blood. Every receptor here comes from a woman of 80 years or more with acute or convalescent COVID-19.

The chain joins TRBV28 to TRBJ2-3; possibly TRBD2 for D (5 bases). The CDR3 runs 15 residues. V lost 7 bases, J lost 7 bases, and 21 bases lay in between. Germline values: CDR1 MDHEN, CDR2 SYDVKM. CDR3 in DNA: TGTGCCAGCAATATGAGGGTGGGCTTCCCCAATACGCAGTATTTT. It is translated as CASNMRVGFPNTQYF.

The chain couples TRBV15 to TRBJ1-3; possibly TRBD1 for D (6 bases). V was clipped by 7 bases and J by 4 bases, with 17 bases between them. This CDR3 comprises 15 residues. Germline V CDR1 and CDR2: LNHNV, YYDKDF (reference sequence). CDR3 protein: CATTTGWGPGNTIYF. The CDR3 DNA follows: TGTGCCACCACTACAGGGTGGGGTCCCGGAAACACCATATATTTT.

V is TRBV15 and J is TRBJ2-5; D not resolved. Germline V lookup: CDR1 LNHNV, CDR2 YYDKDF (reference sequence). V was clipped by 1 base and J by 5 bases, with 17 bases between them. The CDR3 runs 16 residues. CDR3 region: CATSRGSTYLYETQYF. The CDR3 region has the DNA TGTGCCACCAGCAGAGGTTCAACATATTTGTACGAGACCCAGTACTTC.

This clone has only a few counts. The V call is TRBV11-2, the J call TRBJ2-7; D is uncertain. This CDR3 is built from 14 residues. The V end lost 5 bases, the J end lost 3 bases, and 14 bases lay between the germline ends. Germline assignment: CDR1 SGHAT and CDR2 FQNNGV. The DNA for the CDR3 is TGTGCCAGCAGCCCCCCTGTTGGAGTCTACGAGCAGTACTTC. It codes for CASSPPVGVYEQYF.

The chain employs TRBV4-1 and TRBJ2-1, with 10 bases lining up with TRBD2. The length of the CDR3 is 16 residues. The V gene's germline CDR1 is MGHRA and CDR2 YSYEKL. Trimming took 1 base from V and 7 from J; bases not matched to a gene: 7. CDR3 coding DNA: TGCGCCAGCAGCCAAGCCCGGACTAGCGGAGAAAATGAGCAGTTCTTC. Translated, it gives CASSQARTSGENEQFF.

V gene TRBV3-1 (or the pseudogene TRBV3-2) combines with J gene TRBJ1-4, with unresolved D. There are 12 residues in the CDR3. The V end lost 2 bases, the J end lost 6 bases, and 4 bases lay between the germline ends. Germline V gene data show CDR1 as LGHDT and CDR2 as YNNKEL (reference sequence). CDR3 sequence reads: CASSQRYEKLFF. Written as DNA, the CDR3 is TGTGCCAGCAGCCAACGTTATGAAAAACTGTTTTTT.

V gene TRBV5-4 combines with J gene TRBJ1-6, with 11 nucleotides matching TRBD1. V shed 4 bases and J 4 bases; nucleotides not matched to a gene: 7. Looked up from germline, CDR1 is SGHNT and CDR2 is YYREEE (reference sequence). The CDR3 sequence is 17 residues long. CDR3 amino acids: CASSGGTGGGYNSPLHF. DNA for the CDR3: TGTGCCAGCAGCGGCGGGACAGGGGGAGGGTATAATTCACCCCTCCACTTT.

The rearrangement uses TRBV28 and TRBJ1-3; TRBD1 matches at 7 bases. The V segment lost 4 bases and the J segment 9 bases; nucleotides outside the gene matches: 18. Germline CDR1 and CDR2: MDHEN and SYDVKM. The CDR3 loop spans 17 amino acids. The CDR3 reads CASSSLDRIELGGTIYF. CDR3 DNA: TGTGCCAGCAGTTCCCTGGACAGGATCGAATTAGGGGGCACCATATATTTT.

V usage is TRBV27 and J usage is TRBJ2-3, with 7 bases matching TRBD2. This CDR3 is built from 16 residues. Germline V CDR1 and CDR2: MNHEY, SMNVEV (reference sequence). The J segment lost 3 bases and the V segment lost 0 bases, leaving 6 bases of the junction unmatched. In DNA form, the CDR3 reads TGTGCCAGCAGTTTATCGGGAGGGCTGGGGACAGATACGCAGTATTTT. Translating it yields CASSLSGGLGTDTQYF.

The chain joins TRBV28 to TRBJ1-3, with D possibly matching TRBD1 (6 bases). The CDR3 loop spans 12 amino acids. CDR1 is MDHEN and CDR2 is SYDVKM in the germline V gene. The V and J ends lost 6 bases and 11 bases respectively, with 14 bases between them. The CDR3 DNA follows: TGTGCCAGCAGGCACCATACAGGGCCCATATATTTT. Its translation is CASRHHTGPIYF.

On this clone itself: One end of the junction fails to match germline, which may point to a read error. This chain connects TRBV19 to TRBJ1-2, with 8 positions matching TRBD1. Germline V CDR1 and CDR2: LNHDA, SQIVND (reference sequence). The CDR3 is made up of 12 amino acids. This chain's CDR3 is CASSIVGTGLYF. Written as DNA, the CDR3 is TGTGCCAGTAGTATCGTTGGGACAGGCCTATACTTC.

The chain recombines TRBV11-2 with TRBJ1-6, with no clear D. V gave up 5 bases and J gave up 7 bases, with 9 bases separating them. The germline V gene encodes CDR1 SGHAT and CDR2 FQNNGV. The CDR3 covers 13 residues. The CDR3 sequence is CASSRTGNSPLHF. CDR3 sequence (DNA): TGTGCCAGCAGCCGGACGGGGAATTCACCCCTCCACTTT.

This clone turned up a few times. V gene TRBV5-1 combines with J gene TRBJ1-2; TRBD1 matches at 8 bases. The CDR3 has 17 residues. With 7 bases clipped from V and 0 bases from J, the junction kept 14 bases outside the gene matches. Looked up from germline, CDR1 is SGHRS and CDR2 is YFSETQ. In DNA form, the CDR3 reads TGCGCCAGCCGCGCAGAACAGGGGGGAAACCCTAACTATGGCTACACCTTC. Translated: CASRAEQGGNPNYGYTF.

CDR3 in amino acids: CASSRGPGQGGANEQFF. The CDR3 nucleotides read TGCGCCAGCAGCCGAGGACCGGGACAGGGTGGGGCCAATGAGCAGTTCTTC. V gene TRBV4-1 combines with J gene TRBJ2-1, with 9 bases aligning to TRBD1. Germline V gives CDR1 MGHRA, CDR2 YSYEKL. CDR3 size: 17 residues. The junction had 13 bases not matched to a gene; V was cut back by 4 bases and J by 6 bases.

This chain uses TRBV6-5 with TRBJ1-5; perhaps TRBD1 as D (6 bases). This CDR3 has 14 residues. The V and J ends lost 7 bases and 7 bases respectively, with 17 bases between them. Germline V gene sequence: CDR1 MNHEY, CDR2 SVGAGI. In nucleotides, the CDR3 is TGTGCCAGCACCCTGGAGGGGGAGGGACAGCCCCAGCATTTT. Translated: CASTLEGEGQPQHF.

To note about this clone: This sample also contains other DNA sequences that code for the same CDR3. The chain is built from TRBV24-1 and TRBJ2-6; no reliable D call. This CDR3 is built from 17 residues. V was cut by 4 bases and J by 0 bases, with 12 bases left in between. Per the germline V gene, CDR1 is KGHDR and CDR2 is SFDVKD. The CDR3 region has the DNA TGTGCCACCAGTGACCAGCAGGTTAACTCTGGGGCCAACGTCCTGACTTTC. As protein: CATSDQQVNSGANVLTF.

The gene calls are TRBV28 and TRBJ1-2; D perhaps matches TRBD1 (6 bases). The CDR3 is 14 residues long. V was clipped by 5 bases and J by 3 bases, with 13 bases between them. Germline CDR1 reads MDHEN; CDR2 reads SYDVKM. In DNA, the CDR3 is TGTGCCAGCAGTGTCGACAGGCCCCACTATGGCTACACCTTC. It yields the protein CASSVDRPHYGYTF.

This clone was counted a few times. The DNA of the CDR3 is TGTGCCACCAGCACCGACCGGACAGGAGGCCAAGAGACCCAGTACTTC. Protein sequence: CATSTDRTGGQETQYF. The chain employs TRBV15 and TRBJ2-5; 7 bases agree with TRBD1. Germline values: CDR1 LNHNV, CDR2 YYDKDF (reference sequence). The CDR3 has 16 amino acids. Germline trimming cut 4 bases from V and 1 base from J; bases unmatched to any gene: 9.

The gene calls are TRBV12-3 or TRBV12-4 and TRBJ2-1; 7 positions agree with TRBD2. CDR3 size: 12 residues. V was clipped by 3 bases and J by 9 bases; unmatched bases: 2. Here the CDR3 DNA reads TGTGCCAGCAGTTTTGGGGAGGGTGAGCAGTTCTTC. Its protein product is CASSFGEGEQFF.

Points on this clone: Additional DNA sequences in this sample encode the identical CDR3. CDR3 loop: CASSLKFSGTGKSETF. The DNA of the CDR3 is TGTGCCAGCAGCTTGAAGTTCTCGGGGACAGGGAAATCAGAGACCTTC. The V gene is TRBV5-5, the J gene TRBJ1-2; 9 bases fit TRBD1. Per the germline V gene, CDR1 is SGHKS and CDR2 is YYEKEE (reference sequence). The V gene end was trimmed by 1 base and the J gene end by 14 bases; junction bases not matched to a gene: 18. The CDR3 has 16 amino acids. The whole variable domain, filled in from reference TRBV5-5 and TRBJ1-2, reads DAGVTQSPTHLIKTRGQQVTLRCSPISGHKSVSWYQQVLGQGPQFIFQYYEKEERGRGNFPDRFSARQFPNYSSELNVNALLLGDSALYLCASSLKFSGTGKSETFGSGTRLTVV.

This chain links TRBV29-1 with TRBJ2-3; D may be TRBD1 (6 bases). The CDR3 is 14 amino acids. Germline V CDR1 and CDR2: SQVTM, ANQGSEA. V dropped 7 bases and J dropped 1 base, with 15 bases sitting between them. The CDR3 region has the DNA TGCAGCGCTGCAACAGGGTCTGGCACAGATACGCAGTATTTT. Amino acid sequence: CSAATGSGTDTQYF.

The chain links TRBV18 to TRBJ2-1, with D possibly TRBD2 on 6 matching bases. Germline V CDR1 and CDR2: KGHSH, LQKENI. This CDR3 has 16 amino acids. Trimming shortened V by 2 bases and J by 2 bases, and 13 bases separated the two germline ends. This CDR3 reads CASSPGGSGTYNEQFF. CDR3 bases: TGTGCCAGCTCACCAGGCGGTAGCGGCACCTACAATGAGCAGTTCTTC.

This clone was counted only a few times. The CDR3 nucleotides read TGTGCCAGCAGCCCAAGAGGCCCAGATACGCAGTATTTT. Translating it yields CASSPRGPDTQYF. The chain recombines TRBV7-9 with TRBJ2-3, with D unresolved. This CDR3 has 13 amino acids. Germline V gene lookup returns CDR1 SEHNR and CDR2 FQNEAQ (reference sequence). Between the trimmed V and J ends, which lost 5 bases and 4 bases, there was a span of 10 bases.

V is TRBV3-1 (or the pseudogene TRBV3-2) and J is TRBJ2-2, with a tentative D call TRBD2 (5 bases). This CDR3 spans 13 amino acids. Germline V gene sequence: CDR1 LGHDT, CDR2 YNNKEL (reference sequence). Deletions cut 4 bases from V and 7 bases from J, with 10 bases between. The DNA for the CDR3 is TGTGCCAGCAGCCCCCGAGGAGGCGGGGAGCTGTTTTTT. Its translation: CASSPRGGGELFF.

This rearrangement joins TRBV28 to TRBJ2-5; D is possibly TRBD2 (5 bases). The V end lost 10 bases, the J end lost 5 bases, and 17 bases lay between the germline ends. The CDR3 runs 13 residues. Germline lookup yields CDR1 MDHEN and CDR2 SYDVKM. In DNA, the CDR3 is TGTGCCACCGGGAAAGGACGCCGGGAGACCCAGTACTTC. As protein: CATGKGRRETQYF. Complete variable domain (other parts from reference TRBV28 and TRBJ2-5): DVKVTQSSRYLVKRTGEKVFLECVQDMDHENMFWYRQDPGLGLRLIYFSYDVKMKEKGDIPEGYSVSREKKERFSLILESASTNQTSMYLCATGKGRRETQYFGPGTRLLVL.

The V gene is TRBV3-1 (or the pseudogene TRBV3-2), the J gene TRBJ1-1; the D gene is possibly TRBD1 (6 bases). Germline values: CDR1 LGHDT, CDR2 YNNKEL (reference sequence). This CDR3 is 15 amino acids long. Trimming took 0 bases from V and 3 from J, leaving 11 bases between them. CDR3 protein: CASSQDLGADTEAFF. In DNA form, the CDR3 reads TGTGCCAGCAGCCAAGATTTGGGGGCGGACACTGAAGCTTTCTTT.

This chain joins TRBV6-2 or TRBV6-3 and TRBJ2-2, with D perhaps TRBD1 (6 bases). This CDR3 contains 16 residues. Trimming cost V 6 bases and J 2 bases, with 16 bases left between them. Germline values: CDR1 MNHEY, CDR2 SVGEGT. In nucleotides, the CDR3 is TGTGCCAGCAGCTTCCTCGGGACAATCAACACCGGGGAGCTGTTTTTT. It encodes CASSFLGTINTGELFF.

The gene calls are TRBV28 and TRBJ2-1; 8 bases align to TRBD2. The CDR3 has 15 residues. Trimming removed 9 bases from V and 8 bases from J; junction bases left unmatched: 15. Germline-derived CDR1 and CDR2 are MDHEN and SYDVKM. The CDR3 DNA reads as TGTGCCAGTGCGGGGGGTGCAGGACGCCGGGATGAGCAGTTCTTC. This encodes CASAGGAGRRDEQFF. Full variable domain (missing parts from reference TRBV28 and TRBJ2-1): DVKVTQSSRYLVKRTGEKVFLECVQDMDHENMFWYRQDPGLGLRLIYFSYDVKMKEKGDIPEGYSVSREKKERFSLILESASTNQTSMYLCASAGGAGRRDEQFFGPGTRLTVL.

The chain couples TRBV11-2 to TRBJ2-3; 14 nucleotides align to TRBD2. In germline, CDR1 is SGHAT, CDR2 FQNNGV. The J segment lost 5 bases and the V segment lost 5 bases, leaving 9 bases of the junction unmatched. The CDR3 totals 17 residues. The CDR3 nucleotides are TGTGCCAGCAGCCTCCGGACTAGCGGGAGGACTAGAGATACGCAGTATTTT. Its protein product is CASSLRTSGRTRDTQYF.

This rearrangement joins TRBV28 to TRBJ1-2; TRBD1 might be the D (6 bases). Germline CDR1 and CDR2: MDHEN and SYDVKM. Trimming pared 8 bases from V and 6 bases from J, leaving 16 bases between. This CDR3 is 13 amino acids long. The CDR3 DNA is TGTGCCAGCCGGGTAGGGGGGGGAGATGGCTACACCTTC. Translated: CASRVGGGDGYTF.